One sample yielded the 18 T cell receptor beta chains listed below, sequenced in a study of T-cell memory formation after mild COVID-19. TCRdb passed the 5' RACE reads through MiXCR, listing each CDR3 protein once. This sample has approximately 480,000 distinct CDR3 sequences; about 18% occur once, and the top ten carry more than 9%. Material for sequencing was PBMCs or a T cell subset sorted from them (not recorded which). The origin of the receptors is an adult woman who had mild COVID-19 (a few samples of this study predate the infection). Cell type and time point are not known.

Ten or more counts support this clonotype. This rearrangement joins TRBV12-3 or TRBV12-4 to TRBJ1-1, with unresolved D. There are 13 residues in the CDR3. Between the trimmed V and J ends, which lost 5 bases and 1 base, there was a span of 8 bases. CDR3 in DNA: TGTGCCAGCAGTCCAAATCAGAACACTGAAGCTTTCTTT. Translation gives CASSPNQNTEAFF.

The table lists this clonotype with a few counts. An end of the junction differs from the germline gene, which may be a read error. The chain joins TRBV20-1 to TRBJ2-1, with 10 bases matching TRBD2. This CDR3 comprises 13 residues. CDR1 DFQATT and CDR2 SNEGSKA come from the germline V gene (reference sequence). The DNA for the CDR3 is TGCAGTGCTAGAGATGGGAGACTAGCGGGCTTCCCCTTC. Translating gives CSARDGRLAGFPF.

This clonotype was seen more than once but under ten times. The rearrangement joins TRBV20-1 to TRBJ2-1; 8 nucleotides agree with TRBD1. The V gene's germline CDR1 is DFQATT and CDR2 SNEGSKA (reference sequence). Unmatched junction bases numbered 5, after V lost 6 bases and J lost 1 base. There are 14 residues in the CDR3. The CDR3 loop is CSARRTGSYNEQFF. The CDR3, as DNA: TGCAGTGCGCGACGGACAGGGTCCTACAATGAGCAGTTCTTC.

This clonotype occurred a few times. The rearrangement links TRBV12-3 or TRBV12-4 to TRBJ2-1; TRBD1 is a possible D gene (6 bases). V was pared by 5 bases and J by 10 bases, with 12 bases between. This CDR3 region has 12 residues. Here the CDR3 DNA reads TGTGCCAGCAGTCCCGACAGGAACGAGCAGTTCTTC. Encoded protein: CASSPDRNEQFF.

The genes are TRBV10-3 and TRBJ1-3, with D perhaps TRBD1 (5 bases). This CDR3 has 16 amino acids. V lost 10 bases to trimming and J lost 0 bases, with 19 bases between them. Germline CDR1 is ENHRY and CDR2 is SYGVKD. The CDR3 nucleotides read TGTGCCACTGGATTAGGAGGGGTTATCTCTGGAAACACCATATATTTT. Encoded protein: CATGLGGVISGNTIYF.

The chain employs TRBV30 and TRBJ1-2; D is unresolved. This CDR3 has 15 amino acids. CDR1 is GTSNPN and CDR2 is SVGIG in the germline V gene (reference sequence). Deletions cut 0 bases from V and 0 bases from J, with 11 bases between. CDR3 in DNA: TGTGCCTGGAGTGTACCACACACTACTAACTATGGCTACACCTTC. It yields the protein CAWSVPHTTNYGYTF. The full variable domain, completed using reference TRBV30 and TRBJ1-2, is SQTIHQWPATLVQPVGSPLSLECTVEGTSNPNLYWYRQAAGRGLQLLFYSVGIGQISSEVPQNLSASRPQDRQFILSSKKLLLSDSGFYLCAWSVPHTTNYGYTFGSGTRLTVV.

There are a few counts of this clonotype. The J gene is TRBJ2-4, the V gene TRBV2; maybe TRBD2 (6 bases). Per the germline V gene, CDR1 is SNHLY and CDR2 is FYNNEI. This CDR3 spans 16 amino acids. The V gene lost 6 bases and the J gene lost 5 bases, with 20 bases spanning the gap. As DNA, the CDR3 is TGTGCCAGCAGCCTAAGACTGGCGGGGTTGGAAAACATTCAGTACTTC. It codes for CASSLRLAGLENIQYF.

In this sample, this clonotype turned up a few times. The chain employs TRBV20-1 and TRBJ1-1; D is uncertain. Germline V gene sequence: CDR1 DFQATT, CDR2 SNEGSKA (reference sequence). CDR3 length: 11 amino acids. V was pared by 3 bases and J by 11 bases, with 13 bases between. The CDR3: CSASEGGKAFF. The CDR3 bases are TGCAGTGCTAGTGAGGGCGGAAAGGCTTTCTTT.

This clonotype has a handful of counts. This sequence joins TRBV10-3 and TRBJ2-3; the match to TRBD1 covers 8 bases. CDR3 length equals 17 residues. Trimming cost V 0 bases and J 4 bases; bases outside gene matches: 9. Germline V gene sequence: CDR1 ENHRY, CDR2 SYGVKD. The CDR3: CAISESGQATWADTQYF. The CDR3 bases are TGTGCCATCAGTGAGTCGGGACAGGCGACCTGGGCAGATACGCAGTATTTT.

V is TRBV20-1 and J is TRBJ2-1; possibly TRBD2 for D (5 bases). CDR3 length: 14 amino acids. The V end was cut by 4 bases, the J end by 4 bases, with 14 bases between. Germline lookup yields CDR1 DFQATT and CDR2 SNEGSKA (reference sequence). CDR3 residues: CSATEAVGYNEQFF. CDR3 coding DNA: TGCAGTGCTACCGAAGCGGTCGGGTACAATGAGCAGTTCTTC.

This clonotype was seen at least ten times. The rearrangement links TRBV5-1 to TRBJ2-7; 7 bases line up with TRBD1. The CDR3 is 14 residues long. Germline V lookup: CDR1 SGHRS, CDR2 YFSETQ. The V segment lost 1 base and the J segment 3 bases; nucleotides outside the gene matches: 4. DNA of the CDR3: TGCGCCAGCAGCTTGCAAGGGGGCCACTACGAGCAGTACTTC. Its protein product is CASSLQGGHYEQYF.

The gene calls are TRBV30 and TRBJ2-7; 10 bases match TRBD2. In germline, CDR1 is GTSNPN, CDR2 SVGIG (reference sequence). V shed 4 bases, J shed 2 bases, and the junction held 8 bases outside the gene matches. The CDR3 covers 15 residues. This CDR3 reads CAWMASGRTAYEQYF. CDR3 DNA sequence: TGTGCCTGGATGGCTAGCGGGAGAACTGCCTACGAGCAGTACTTC. The full variable domain, rest sourced from reference TRBV30 and TRBJ2-7, is SQTIHQWPATLVQPVGSPLSLECTVEGTSNPNLYWYRQAAGRGLQLLFYSVGIGQISSEVPQNLSASRPQDRQFILSSKKLLLSDSGFYLCAWMASGRTAYEQYFGPGTRLTVT.

This clonotype was counted at least ten times. The CDR3 reads CASRAGTSGFSYEQYF. CDR3 DNA: TGCGCCAGCAGGGCCGGGACTAGCGGGTTCTCCTACGAGCAGTACTTC. V is TRBV5-1 and J is TRBJ2-7; 12 positions agree with TRBD2. V lost 5 bases to trimming and J lost 0 bases; unmatched junction nucleotides: 6. The CDR3 length is 16 residues. Germline CDR1 is SGHRS and CDR2 is YFSETQ.

This chain joins TRBV5-5 and TRBJ2-7, with 9 positions matching TRBD1. V shed 3 bases, J shed 6 bases, and the junction held 7 bases outside the gene matches. The CDR3 runs to 14 residues. Germline V lookup: CDR1 SGHKS, CDR2 YYEKEE (reference sequence). CDR3 amino acids: CASSSGTGWAEQYF. The CDR3 coding sequence is TGTGCCAGCAGCTCCGGGACAGGGTGGGCCGAGCAGTACTTC.

The chain recombines TRBV20-1 with TRBJ2-5; TRBD1 agrees at 8 bases. V lost 0 bases and J lost 5; bases outside the gene matches: 5. The length of the CDR3 is 14 residues. The germline V gene has CDR1 DFQATT and CDR2 SNEGSKA (reference sequence). The CDR3 coding sequence is TGCAGTGCTAGAGAGGGCAGGGGGCGGGAGACCCAGTACTTC. It codes for CSAREGRGRETQYF.

The chain joins TRBV9 to TRBJ2-1; D possibly corresponds to TRBD1 (6 bases). Germline V gene data show CDR1 as SGDLS and CDR2 as YYNGEE. V was cut by 7 bases and J by 0 bases, with 11 bases left in between. This CDR3 is 14 amino acids long. The CDR3 DNA reads as TGTGCCAGCGGCCGGGACATCTCCTACAATGAGCAGTTCTTC. Its protein product is CASGRDISYNEQFF.

In this sample, this clonotype turned up a few times. V usage is TRBV12-3 or TRBV12-4 and J usage is TRBJ2-3; TRBD1 matches at 8 bases. Trimming removed 0 bases from V and 2 bases from J; junction bases left unmatched: 7. CDR3 length: 17 residues. CDR3 protein: CASSLARSGGFTDTQYF. CDR3 bases: TGTGCCAGCAGTTTAGCGCGGTCAGGGGGCTTCACAGATACGCAGTATTTT.

The V call is TRBV18, the J call TRBJ2-7, with 7 bases lining up with TRBD1. V lost 3 bases, J lost 0 bases, and 5 bases stayed unmatched. CDR3 length: 15 amino acids. The germline CDR1 and CDR2 sequences are KGHSH and LQKENI. CDR3 sequence: CASSPGTVSSYEQYF. DNA for the CDR3: TGTGCCAGCTCACCGGGGACAGTTAGCTCCTACGAGCAGTACTTC. The variable domain in full, completed from reference TRBV18 and TRBJ2-7, reads NAGVMQNPRHLVRRRGQEARLRCSPMKGHSHVYWYRQLPEEGLKFMVYLQKENIIDESGMPKERFSAEFPKEGPSILRIQQVVRGDSAAYFCASSPGTVSSYEQYFGPGTRLTVT.